This T cell receptor beta chain comes out of a study of patients and donors after allogeneic stem cell transplantation. Ten or more counts support this clonotype. TCRdb itself ran the RT-PCR reads through MiXCR, one entry per CDR3 protein. The sample gives about 87,000 distinct CDR3 sequences, around 5% of which show up once; 2% to 3% is in the top ten. The CDR3 covers 15 residues. V was cut by 10 bases and J by 3 bases, with 19 bases left in between. The germline V gene has CDR1 SGHTA and CDR2 FQGNSA. This receptor was taken from a human donor who was either an allogeneic HSCT recipient or a stem cell or donor lymphocyte infusion donor (not recorded which). It is not recorded whose cells these are; they may come from a transplant donor. The sequencing input was blood, either unsorted or a sorted T cell fraction (not recorded which). This chain joins TRBV7-2 and TRBJ2-1; perhaps TRBD1 as D (7 bases). CDR3 nucleotide sequence: TGTGCCACCAGGGGGGTAGGTGAGCACTACAATGAGCAGTTCTTC. Amino acids: CATRGVGEHYNEQFF.